Shown below are 7 T cell receptor beta chains from a single sample sequenced in a study of vaccination and CD4 T cells after COVID-19. Their antigen targets remain unknown. Sequence data for DNA of cultured CD4+ T cells were generated by the Oncomine TCR Beta short-read assay. TCRdb itself ran the PCR reads through MiXCR, one entry per CDR3 protein. The table lists 3,000 to 4,000 distinct CDR3 sequences, roughly 78% of them singletons. Treatment specified: roughly 11-day PBMC culture with coronavirus spike peptide pools or control peptides (ViraFEST assay). Sequenced input: CD4+ T cells from blood, cultured in vitro. The receptors come from a human donor who had recovered from COVID-19.

The rearrangement links TRBV28 to TRBJ1-2, with D hard to call. The V and J ends lost 8 bases and 2 bases respectively, with 15 bases between them. CDR1 is MDHEN and CDR2 is SYDVKM in the germline V gene. The CDR3 is made up of 14 amino acids. The CDR3 is CASQTARSNYGYTF. In nucleotides, the CDR3 is TGTGCCAGCCAAACGGCCAGGTCAAACTATGGCTACACCTTC.

The genes are TRBV6-5 and TRBJ2-1, with no clear D. Per the germline V gene, CDR1 is MNHEY and CDR2 is SVGAGI. With 2 bases removed from V and 6 bases from J, the gap between germline ends came to 14 bases. This CDR3 is 15 amino acids long. The CDR3 loop is CASSYAGSAFNEQFF. CDR3 coding DNA: TGTGCCAGCAGTTACGCAGGTTCCGCCTTCAATGAGCAGTTCTTC.

V is TRBV2 and J is TRBJ2-5; D not certain. Trimming stripped 8 bases from V and 4 bases from J, with 11 bases between. This CDR3 has 12 residues. Looked up from germline, CDR1 is SNHLY and CDR2 is FYNNEI. In nucleotides, the CDR3 is TGTGCCAGCTGTAGCTTGGGAGAGACCCAGTACTTC. This encodes CASCSLGETQYF.

The V call is TRBV20-1, the J call TRBJ2-3, with D hard to call. The germline V and J ends were trimmed by 0 bases and 2 bases, with 9 bases remaining between them. The CDR3 is made up of 14 amino acids. The germline V gene has CDR1 DFQATT and CDR2 SNEGSKA (reference sequence). The chain's CDR3 is CSARDVMLTDTQYF. In DNA form, the CDR3 reads TGCAGTGCTAGAGATGTAATGCTCACAGATACGCAGTATTTT.

In its sample, this clonotype was seen once. The V gene is TRBV4-1, the J gene TRBJ2-7; 10 positions agree with TRBD1. The CDR3 covers 15 residues. CDR1 is MGHRA, CDR2 YSYEKL, per germline. Unmatched junction bases numbered 5, after V lost 0 bases and J lost 6 bases. CDR3 amino acids: CASSQELGQGIEQYF. CDR3 sequence (DNA): TGCGCCAGCAGCCAAGAGCTGGGACAGGGGATCGAGCAGTACTTC.

V gene TRBV15 combines with J gene TRBJ2-7; 7 nucleotides align to TRBD1. The junction had 16 bases not matched to a gene; V was cut back by 2 bases and J by 6 bases. The germline gives CDR1 LNHNV, CDR2 YYDKDF (reference sequence). The CDR3 has 17 residues. CDR3 region: CATSRQPTGTARTEQYF. CDR3 sequence (DNA): TGTGCCACCAGCAGACAACCGACCGGGACAGCTAGGACCGAGCAGTACTTC.

V is TRBV20-1 and J is TRBJ1-4, with D unresolved. CDR1 DFQATT and CDR2 SNEGSKA come from the germline V gene (reference sequence). V lost 0 bases, J lost 5 bases, and 10 bases lay in between. The CDR3 sequence is 14 residues long. The CDR3 spells CSARDLHVNEKLFF. CDR3 sequence (DNA): TGCAGTGCTAGAGATCTACATGTGAATGAAAAACTGTTTTTT.